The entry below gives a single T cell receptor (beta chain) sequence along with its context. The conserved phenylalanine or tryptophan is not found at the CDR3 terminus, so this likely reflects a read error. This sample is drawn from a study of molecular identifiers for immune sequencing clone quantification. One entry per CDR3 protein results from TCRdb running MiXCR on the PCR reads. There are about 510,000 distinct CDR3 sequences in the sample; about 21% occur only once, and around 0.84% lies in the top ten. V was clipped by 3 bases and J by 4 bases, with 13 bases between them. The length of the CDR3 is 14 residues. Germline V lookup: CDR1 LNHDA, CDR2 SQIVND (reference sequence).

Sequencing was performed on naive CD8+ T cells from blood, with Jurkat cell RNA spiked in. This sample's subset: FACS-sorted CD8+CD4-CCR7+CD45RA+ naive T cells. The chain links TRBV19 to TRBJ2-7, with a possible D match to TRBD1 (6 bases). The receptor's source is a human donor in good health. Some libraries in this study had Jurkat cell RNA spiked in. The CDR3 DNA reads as TGTGCCAGTAGTATTAACGGACAGATTTACGAGCAGTACCTC. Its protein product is CASSINGQIYEQYL.